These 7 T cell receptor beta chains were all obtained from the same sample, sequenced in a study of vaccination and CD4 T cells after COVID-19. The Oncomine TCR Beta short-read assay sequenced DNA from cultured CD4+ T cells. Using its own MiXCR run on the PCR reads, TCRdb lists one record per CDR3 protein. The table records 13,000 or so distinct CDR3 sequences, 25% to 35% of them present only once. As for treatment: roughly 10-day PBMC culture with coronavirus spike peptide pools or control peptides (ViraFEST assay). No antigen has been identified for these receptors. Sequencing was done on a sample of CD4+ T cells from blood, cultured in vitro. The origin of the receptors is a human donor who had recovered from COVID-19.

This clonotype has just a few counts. CDR3 sequence: CASSTLLEGAEAFF. The CDR3 region has the DNA TGTGCCAGCAGTACTCTTTTGGAGGGCGCTGAAGCTTTCTTT. V usage is TRBV28 and J usage is TRBJ1-1; D not certain. Deletions cut 5 bases from V and 6 bases from J, with 16 bases between. The germline V gene encodes CDR1 MDHEN and CDR2 SYDVKM. This CDR3 comprises 14 residues.

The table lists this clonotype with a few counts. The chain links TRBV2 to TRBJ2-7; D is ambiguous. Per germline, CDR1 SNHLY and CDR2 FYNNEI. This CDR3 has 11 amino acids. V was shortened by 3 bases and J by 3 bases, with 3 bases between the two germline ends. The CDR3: CASSEHYEQYF. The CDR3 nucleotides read TGTGCCAGCAGTGAGCACTACGAGCAGTACTTC.

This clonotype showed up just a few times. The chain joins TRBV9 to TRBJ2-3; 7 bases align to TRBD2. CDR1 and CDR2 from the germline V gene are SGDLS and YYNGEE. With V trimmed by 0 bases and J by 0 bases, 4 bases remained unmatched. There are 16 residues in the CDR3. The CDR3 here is CASSVGASGSTDTQYF. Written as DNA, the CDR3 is TGTGCCAGCAGCGTAGGGGCTAGCGGAAGCACAGATACGCAGTATTTT.

The CDR3: CSGQVGVGDNQPQHF. As DNA, the CDR3 is TGCAGTGGGCAAGTAGGGGTCGGGGACAATCAGCCCCAGCATTTT. The chain has TRBV20-1 and TRBJ1-5; maybe TRBD1 (5 bases). Trimming pared 7 bases from V and 3 bases from J, leaving 19 bases between. This CDR3 has 15 amino acids. Germline CDR1 DFQATT, CDR2 SNEGSKA (reference sequence).

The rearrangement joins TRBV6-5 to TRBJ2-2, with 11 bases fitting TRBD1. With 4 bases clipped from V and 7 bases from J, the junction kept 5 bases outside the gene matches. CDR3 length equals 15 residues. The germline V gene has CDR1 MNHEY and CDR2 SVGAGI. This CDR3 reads CASSSGQGANGELFF. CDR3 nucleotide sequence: TGTGCCAGCAGTTCCGGACAGGGGGCGAACGGGGAGCTGTTTTTT.

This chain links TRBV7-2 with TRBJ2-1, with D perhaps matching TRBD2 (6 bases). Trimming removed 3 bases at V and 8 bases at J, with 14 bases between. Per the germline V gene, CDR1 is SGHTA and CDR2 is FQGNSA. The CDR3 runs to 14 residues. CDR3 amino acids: CASSFLRGGDEQFF. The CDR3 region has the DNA TGTGCCAGCAGCTTTTTAAGGGGAGGAGATGAGCAGTTCTTC.

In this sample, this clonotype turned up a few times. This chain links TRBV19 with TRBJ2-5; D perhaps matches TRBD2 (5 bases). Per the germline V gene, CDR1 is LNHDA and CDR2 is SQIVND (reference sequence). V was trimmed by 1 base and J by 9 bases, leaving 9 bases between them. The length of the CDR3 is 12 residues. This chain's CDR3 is CASSIGLEAQYF. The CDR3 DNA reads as TGTGCCAGTAGTATAGGGCTGGAGGCCCAGTACTTC.